The clone carrying this T cell receptor beta chain was seen a few times. CD4+ T cells from unexposed donors were obtained before the COVID-19 pandemic (2011-2018). This sample was included in a study of CD4 T cells in relation to SARS-CoV-2 and coronaviruses. Uncultured naive and memory CD4+ T cells supplied DNA for deep TCR-beta sequencing. The method was immunoSEQ multiplex PCR; TCRdb's version includes in-frame clones alone and lacks a portion of them. This table has some 69,000 clones, approximately 94% appearing once. CDR1 is SEHNR, CDR2 FQNEAQ, per germline (reference sequence). The CDR3 has 15 residues. The germline V and J ends were trimmed by 0 bases and 5 bases, with 14 bases remaining between them.

The chain combines TRBV7-9 with TRBJ2-7, with no clear D. This TCR came from a human donor in good health. What was sequenced was naive CD4+ T cells from PBMCs. The subset here: naive CD4+ T cells isolated by negative enrichment. CDR3 loop: CASSLAGARWNEQYF. For the CDR3, the DNA is TGTGCCAGCAGCTTAGCAGGTGCCCGCTGGAACGAGCAGTACTTC.